Listed below are T cell receptor beta chains from one sample, sequenced in a study of regulatory T cells in long-lasting Graves disease. TCRdb recomputed calls from the multiplex PCR reads with MiXCR, one row per CDR3 protein. The profile shows a few hundred thousand distinct CDR3 sequences, around a fifth of them singletons. Specimen: peripheral blood mononuclear cells (PBMCs), collected when the disease was refractory, from a patient treated with antithyroid drugs. All receptors derive from a female donor with Graves disease. CDR3s include the opening cysteine and the closing phenylalanine or tryptophan. Fields, in order: CDR3 protein, CDR3 DNA, clone size, J gene, V gene, D gene. A D gene is named only where the DNA matches it firmly. The size entry is marked missing in some rows and otherwise reads once, few, many or a size class.

CSVEDLARGYEQYF TGCAGCGTTGAAGATTTGGCCAGGGGCTACGAGCAGTACTTC . TRBJ2-7 TRBV29-1 .
CASRREADSSYEQYF TGTGCCAGCAGGAGGGAGGCAGATAGCTCCTACGAGCAGTACTTC many TRBJ2-7 TRBV2 .
CSASEDTEAFF TGCAGTGCTAGTGAGGACACTGAAGCTTTCTTT many TRBJ1-1 TRBV20-1 .
CASSLSGTRGEFF TGTGCCAGCAGTTTGTCCGGGACGCGGGGAGAGTTCTTC few TRBJ2-1 TRBV28 .
CSARAKGSMNTEAFF TGCAGTGCTAGAGCGAAGGGCAGTATGAACACTGAAGCTTTCTTT many TRBJ1-1 TRBV20-1 .
CASRTAPPNTEAFF TGTGCCAGCAGGACCGCGCCCCCGAACACTGAAGCTTTCTTT many TRBJ1-1 TRBV12-3/TRBV12-4 .
CSASGSYGYTF TGCAGTGCTAGCGGCAGCTATGGCTACACCTTC many TRBJ1-2 TRBV20-1 .
CASSYVPQSSGANVLTF TGTGCCAGCAGTTACGTTCCACAGAGCTCTGGGGCCAACGTCCTGACTTTC many TRBJ2-6 TRBV27 .
CASSYGTSGGQETQYF TGTGCCAGCAGCTACGGGACTAGCGGGGGCCAAGAGACCCAGTACTTC . TRBJ2-5 TRBV7-9 TRBD2
CASSLDVTEAFF TGCGCCAGCAGCTTGGATGTCACTGAAGCTTTCTTT few TRBJ1-1 TRBV5-1 .
CASSGPGRQGETQYF TGTGCCAGCAGCGGTCCTGGGCGACAGGGGGAGACCCAGTACTTC . TRBJ2-5 TRBV5-4 TRBD1
CATQGATNEKLFF TGTGCCACGCAGGGAGCAACTAATGAAAAACTGTTTTTT many TRBJ1-4 TRBV28 .
CASSELGYEQYF TGTGCCAGCAGTGAATTGGGCTACGAGCAGTACTTC . TRBJ2-7 TRBV25-1 .
CASRLTAMNTEAFF TGTGCCAGCAGACTTACAGCTATGAACACTGAAGCTTTCTTT . TRBJ1-1 TRBV12-3/TRBV12-4 .
CASSQEGRANEKLFF TGTGCCAGCAGCCAAGAGGGAAGGGCTAATGAAAAACTGTTTTTT few TRBJ1-4 TRBV3-1 .